A single sample is the source of the 20 T cell receptor beta chains below, sequenced in a study of IL-32 and malignant T cell survival in cutaneous lymphoma. Profiled with immunoSEQ multiplex PCR; TCRdb holds only in-frame clones, not every one. The profile shows about 2,200 clones, 82% of them singletons. Blood came from patients with leukemic cutaneous T cell lymphoma, or Sezary syndrome. Specimen: blood, collected on day 0. The receptors here all came from a human donor with cutaneous T cell lymphoma.

V gene TRBV5-1 combines with J gene TRBJ2-1, with a possible D match to TRBD2 (6 bases). Trimming left V 4 bases short and J 9 bases short, with 14 bases between. The V gene's germline CDR1 is SGHRS and CDR2 YFSETQ. CDR3 length: 13 amino acids. CDR3 coding DNA: TGCGCCAGCAGCCCACCCGGGGAGGCTGAGCAGTTCTTC. It codes for CASSPPGEAEQFF.

In nucleotides, the CDR3 is TGTGCCAGCAGTCCGCTTGGACAGGGTAAGACCTACAATGAGCAGTTCTTC. This gives the protein CASSPLGQGKTYNEQFF. The chain carries TRBV28 and TRBJ2-1, with 8 bases aligning to TRBD1. The CDR3 is 17 residues long. After removal of 5 bases from V and 2 bases from J, the junction contained 11 bases not matched to a gene. CDR1 is MDHEN and CDR2 is SYDVKM in the germline V gene.

This clone was observed a single time. The gene calls are TRBV29-1 and TRBJ2-1, with D perhaps matching TRBD1 or TRBD2 (5 bases each). The CDR3 runs 14 residues. The V end was cut by 3 bases, the J end by 4 bases, with 13 bases between. Germline CDR1 and CDR2: SQVTM and ANQGSEA. The CDR3 DNA reads TGCAGCGTTGACGGTAATGGGGGATACAATGAGCAGTTCTTC. This gives the protein CSVDGNGGYNEQFF.

This chain joins TRBV7-9 and TRBJ2-1; D not certain. The germline CDR1 and CDR2 sequences are SEHNR and FQNEAQ (reference sequence). V lost 5 bases, J lost 4 bases, and 3 bases lay in between. CDR3 length equals 11 residues. CDR3 loop: CASSDYNEQFF. Written as DNA, the CDR3 is TGTGCCAGCAGCGATTACAATGAGCAGTTCTTC.

This clone occurred a few times. V usage is TRBV5-1 and J usage is TRBJ1-6; 8 nucleotides align to TRBD1. This CDR3 has 15 residues. Germline V CDR1 and CDR2: SGHRS, YFSETQ. The trim removed 0 bases at V and 7 bases at J, leaving 3 bases unmatched. Here the CDR3 DNA reads TGCGCCAGCAGCTTGGAAGGACAGGGAAATTCACCCCTCCACTTT. This gives the protein CASSLEGQGNSPLHF.

This clone was recorded only once. The V gene is TRBV6-1, the J gene TRBJ2-1; D is perhaps TRBD1 (5 bases). Germline-derived CDR1 and CDR2 are MNHNS and SASEGT. CDR3 length equals 15 residues. The V and J ends lost 7 bases and 2 bases respectively, with 15 bases between them. CDR3 sequence: CASKSIQGTYNEQFF. CDR3 coding DNA: TGTGCCAGCAAAAGCATTCAGGGTACCTACAATGAGCAGTTCTTC.

This clone is medium-sized (0.01 to 0.1%). The chain uses TRBV10-1 and TRBJ1-1; D not resolved. The CDR3 spans 13 residues. V lost 5 bases and J 5 bases, leaving 12 bases between the germline ends. CDR1 WNHNN and CDR2 SYGVQD come from the germline V gene (reference sequence). The CDR3 reads CASSSPDLTEAFF. CDR3 DNA: TGCGCCAGCAGTTCTCCTGACTTGACTGAAGCTTTCTTT.

This clone has only a few counts. The CDR3 DNA reads TGTGCCAGCAGCCCCCTCGGGGTCAGCACAGATACGCAGTATTTT. This codes for CASSPLGVSTDTQYF. The chain employs TRBV7-2 and TRBJ2-3; the D gene is possibly TRBD2 (5 bases). Germline values: CDR1 SGHTA, CDR2 FQGNSA. The CDR3 runs 15 residues. Trimming took 5 bases from V and 0 from J, leaving 12 bases between them.

The chain combines TRBV4-1 with TRBJ2-1; D not resolved. CDR1 and CDR2 from the germline V gene are MGHRA and YSYEKL. This CDR3 contains 16 residues. The V gene lost 0 bases and the J gene lost 5 bases, with 14 bases spanning the gap. The CDR3 is CASSQDQGRPHNEQFF. The CDR3 coding sequence is TGCGCCAGCAGCCAAGATCAAGGCAGGCCCCACAATGAGCAGTTCTTC.

The CDR3 DNA sequence: TGTGCCAGCAGTGAAGCGCTAGCGGGAGTGGAAGATACGCAGTATTTT. Protein: CASSEALAGVEDTQYF. The chain uses TRBV2 and TRBJ2-3; 10 bases align to TRBD2. This CDR3 has 16 residues. Trimming cost V 0 bases and J 5 bases; bases outside gene matches: 5. Germline CDR1 SNHLY, CDR2 FYNNEI.

This sequence joins TRBV6-6 and TRBJ2-7; the match to TRBD1 covers 8 bases. This CDR3 contains 13 residues. V shed 9 bases and J 3 bases; nucleotides not matched to a gene: 7. CDR1 is MNHNY and CDR2 is SVGAGI in the germline V gene (reference sequence). As DNA, the CDR3 is TGTGCCAGTAACAGGGGGTACGGCTACGAGCAGTACTTC. Translated: CASNRGYGYEQYF.

This clone was seen a few times. The CDR3 loop is CASSLATGSYNEQFF. The CDR3 nucleotides are TGTGCCAGCAGCTTAGCTACAGGGTCCTACAATGAGCAGTTCTTC. The chain joins TRBV7-2 to TRBJ2-1, with D perhaps TRBD1 (6 bases). From germline, CDR1 is SGHTA and CDR2 FQGNSA. With 0 bases removed from V and 1 base from J, the gap between germline ends came to 7 bases. The CDR3 sequence is 15 residues long. The full variable domain, completed using reference TRBV7-2 and TRBJ2-1, is GAGVSQSPSNKVTEKGKDVELRCDPISGHTALYWYRQSLGQGLEFLIYFQGNSAPDKSGLPSDRFSAERTGGSVSTLTIQRTQQEDSAVYLCASSLATGSYNEQFFGPGTRLTVL.

Turning to this clone: A far larger clone is one nucleotide away, so this likely arose from a read error. This CDR3 is also generated by other DNA sequences in the sample. CDR3 region: CASSQRTGREQYF. Written as DNA, the CDR3 is TGTGCCAGCAGCCAAAGAACAGGAAGGGAGCAGTACTTC. This rearrangement joins TRBV11-2 to TRBJ2-7, with TRBD1 as a possible D gene (5 bases). Germline V CDR1 and CDR2: SGHAT, FQNNGV. V gave up 5 bases and J gave up 7 bases, with 15 bases separating them. This CDR3 comprises 13 residues.

The gene calls are TRBV5-1 and TRBJ2-7, with TRBD1 matching 9 bases. The germline V gene has CDR1 SGHRS and CDR2 YFSETQ. The CDR3 extends over 16 amino acids. Trimming removed 4 bases from V and 2 bases from J; junction bases left unmatched: 10. DNA of the CDR3: TGCGCCAGCAGCCCAAGCCCACAGGGGGCCCCCTACGAGCAGTACTTC. Protein sequence: CASSPSPQGAPYEQYF.

The rearrangement joins TRBV10-3 to TRBJ2-7; D perhaps matches TRBD2 (5 bases). Trimming pared 8 bases from V and 4 bases from J, leaving 15 bases between. CDR1 and CDR2 (germline): ENHRY, SYGVKD. The CDR3 has 13 residues. Written as DNA, the CDR3 is TGTGCCATCCGATGGGGAGTCGCTTACGAGCAGTACTTC. Translated, it gives CAIRWGVAYEQYF.

This chain uses TRBV7-3 with TRBJ2-7; 9 positions match TRBD1. V lost 5 bases to trimming and J lost 11 bases; unmatched junction nucleotides: 10. This CDR3 contains 13 residues. In germline, CDR1 is SGHTA, CDR2 FQGTGA. DNA for the CDR3: TGTGCCAGCAGCCAGACACAGGGGGCCCCTAAGTACTTC. It is translated as CASSQTQGAPKYF. Looking up the rest from reference TRBV7-3 and TRBJ2-7 gives the full variable domain: GAGVSQTPSNKVTEKGKYVELRCDPISGHTALYWYRQSLGQGPEFLIYFQGTGAADDSGLPNDRFFAVRPEGSVSTLKIQRTERGDSAVYLCASSQTQGAPKYFGPGTRLTVT.

The chain couples TRBV4-1 to TRBJ2-7, with 9 bases lining up with TRBD1. There are 14 residues in the CDR3. V lost 0 bases and J lost 6; bases outside the gene matches: 3. Germline CDR1 and CDR2: MGHRA and YSYEKL. In DNA, the CDR3 is TGCGCCAGCAGCCAAGACACAGGGGGCTTCGAGCAGTACTTC. Protein: CASSQDTGGFEQYF.

This rearrangement joins TRBV9 to TRBJ2-1; 8 positions agree with TRBD1. V was clipped by 0 bases and J by 10 bases; unmatched bases: 15. Germline V CDR1 and CDR2: SGDLS, YYNGEE. There are 17 residues in the CDR3. CDR3 in DNA: TGTGCCAGCAGCGTAGATTTTCGGGACAGGTTTTCTGTGGAGCAGTTCTTC. This codes for CASSVDFRDRFSVEQFF.

The chain couples TRBV5-5 to TRBJ2-4, with D uncertain. Trimming pared 2 bases from V and 0 bases from J, leaving 6 bases between. This CDR3 is built from 14 residues. Germline V CDR1 and CDR2: SGHKS, YYEKEE (reference sequence). CDR3 amino acids: CASSFPLAKNIQYF. DNA of the CDR3: TGTGCCAGCAGCTTCCCCTTAGCCAAAAACATTCAGTACTTC. The complete variable domain, with remaining parts taken from reference TRBV5-5 and TRBJ2-4, reads DAGVTQSPTHLIKTRGQQVTLRCSPISGHKSVSWYQQVLGQGPQFIFQYYEKEERGRGNFPDRFSARQFPNYSSELNVNALLLGDSALYLCASSFPLAKNIQYFGAGTRLSVL.

Comment on this clone: The sample contains more than one DNA sequence encoding this CDR3. J is TRBJ2-7 and V is TRBV4-1, with 8 bases aligning to TRBD1. With V trimmed by 2 bases and J by 6 bases, 3 bases remained unmatched. The V gene's germline CDR1 is MGHRA and CDR2 YSYEKL. CDR3 length equals 13 residues. Here the CDR3 DNA reads TGCGCCAGCAGCCAAAGGACAGGGCGCGAGCAGTACTTC. Its protein product is CASSQRTGREQYF.